This TCR beta chain appears in the sequencing data of a study of CD8+CD57+ T cells in acquired aplastic anemia. Germline CDR1 reads LNHDA; CDR2 reads SQIVND (reference sequence). V was clipped by 1 base and J by 4 bases, with 7 bases between them. The CDR3 covers 13 residues. This clonotype was seen many times. It was patients with CD8+CD57+ cell expansion by flow cytometry who were chosen for sequencing. Genomic DNA provided the template from which TCR beta VDJ and CDR3 profiles were obtained. MiXCR was run by TCRdb on the reads, yielding one entry per CDR3 protein. This sample has some 180,000 distinct CDR3 sequences; roughly 65% occur once, and the top ten carry 40% to 50%.

The source of this sequence is a human donor with aplastic anemia. The sample was sorted CD4+, CD8+, or CD8+CD57+ T cells (not recorded which) from PBMCs. The rearrangement uses TRBV19 and TRBJ1-1; D not resolved. In DNA form, the CDR3 reads TGTGCCAGTAGTATAGGAGGGATCACTGAAGCTTTCTTT. Protein: CASSIGGITEAFF.